Following are 32 T cell receptor beta chains from one sample sequenced in a study of blood T cell repertoires in COVID-19 (dated by TCRdb to 2020 to 2021). Receptors were amplified or captured by the immunoSEQ multiplex PCR assay. Drawn from immuneACCESS, this table holds only the in-frame rearrangements with V and J called that TCRdb kept. Clones are partly lost; checked studies trace under half to an unresolved V gene and leave the rest unexplained. The sample table contains 95,000 to 150,000 clones; only one count was recorded for 82% of them. The biggest ten clones account for 4.5% of the sample. Sequencing was performed on peripheral blood. Receptors originate from a woman between 70 and 85 years old with acute or convalescent COVID-19.

This chain links TRBV18 with TRBJ1-1; D remains unclear. The germline gives CDR1 KGHSH, CDR2 LQKENI. CDR3 length: 14 amino acids. V gave up 1 base and J gave up 6 bases, with 12 bases separating them. The CDR3 is CASSPREGRAEAFF. The CDR3 DNA sequence: TGTGCCAGCTCACCACGCGAAGGGAGAGCTGAAGCTTTCTTT.

This clone was detected only a few times. This CDR3 is CASSSRGDTDTQYF. The DNA of the CDR3 is TGCGCCAGCAGCTCCCGGGGGGACACAGATACGCAGTATTTT. This chain links TRBV4-3 with TRBJ2-3; 7 bases line up with TRBD2. Per the germline V gene, CDR1 is LGHNA and CDR2 is YSLEER. The CDR3 spans 14 residues. With V trimmed by 5 bases and J by 2 bases, 4 bases remained unmatched.

This chain links TRBV7-6 with TRBJ1-6; a possible D gene is TRBD1 (6 bases). The CDR3 extends over 16 amino acids. Germline assignment: CDR1 SGHVS and CDR2 FNYEAQ. V lost 2 bases and J 2 bases, leaving 10 bases between the germline ends. The CDR3 loop reads CASSLSGQTYNSPLHF. In nucleotides, the CDR3 is TGTGCCAGCAGCTTATCCGGACAGACCTATAATTCACCCCTCCACTTT.

CDR3 protein: CASRSTGSSYEQYF. The CDR3 DNA reads TGTGCCAGCAGATCTACAGGGAGCTCCTACGAGCAGTACTTC. The gene calls are TRBV11-3 and TRBJ2-7; a possible D gene is TRBD1 (6 bases). The CDR3 runs 14 residues. CDR1 SGHNT and CDR2 YENEEA come from the germline V gene. Between the trimmed V and J ends, which lost 6 bases and 0 bases, there was a span of 12 bases.

The chain combines TRBV12-3 or TRBV12-4 with TRBJ2-7; 9 bases fit TRBD2. J was trimmed by 4 bases and V by 3 bases; bases with no gene match: 1. The CDR3 is made up of 13 amino acids. The DNA of the CDR3 is TGTGCCAGCAGTTTCAGCGGGGGGTACGAGCAGTACTTC. Amino acids: CASSFSGGYEQYF.

The V gene is TRBV5-8, the J gene TRBJ1-1; D is undetermined. Trimming stripped 3 bases from V and 5 bases from J, with 5 bases between. The CDR3 is 11 amino acids. Germline loops: CDR1 SGHTS, CDR2 YDEGEE. The CDR3 loop reads CASSSFTEAFF. The CDR3 DNA sequence: TGTGCCAGCAGCTCGTTTACTGAAGCTTTCTTT.

The chain uses TRBV30 and TRBJ2-3, with TRBD1 matching over 7 bases. V lost 3 bases, J lost 0 bases, and 15 bases stayed unmatched. Germline CDR1 is GTSNPN and CDR2 is SVGIG (reference sequence). This CDR3 has 18 residues. CDR3 DNA sequence: TGTGCCTGGAGCTACATCCTGGGACAGCCAAGAAGCACAGATACGCAGTATTTT. Its protein product is CAWSYILGQPRSTDTQYF.

The chain has TRBV10-3 and TRBJ1-1, with TRBD1 as a possible D gene (6 bases). Trimming removed 7 bases from V and 4 bases from J, with 16 bases in between. Looked up from germline, CDR1 is ENHRY and CDR2 is SYGVKD. The CDR3 sequence is 14 residues long. CDR3 in amino acids: CAITRGGGSTEAFF. The CDR3 DNA reads as TGTGCCATCACCCGGGGGGGCGGGAGCACTGAAGCTTTCTTT.

CDR3 loop: CASRSGGPETQYF. CDR3 coding DNA: TGTGCCAGCAGATCGGGGGGGCCCGAGACCCAGTACTTC. This chain uses TRBV2 with TRBJ2-5, with 8 bases that match TRBD2. Per germline, CDR1 SNHLY and CDR2 FYNNEI. Losses at the gene ends were 6 bases for V and 5 bases for J; bases not matched to a gene: 5. The CDR3 consists of 13 residues.

The chain has TRBV3-1 (or the pseudogene TRBV3-2) and TRBJ2-3; 11 nucleotides match TRBD1. CDR1 LGHDT and CDR2 YNNKEL come from the germline V gene (reference sequence). Trimming removed 4 bases from V and 3 bases from J; junction bases left unmatched: 6. This CDR3 spans 16 amino acids. The CDR3 bases are TGTGCCAGCAGCCCCCGGGACAGGGGGTTAACAGATACGCAGTATTTT. It yields the protein CASSPRDRGLTDTQYF.

The chain links TRBV2 to TRBJ1-1; 7 nucleotides match TRBD1. Germline V gene lookup returns CDR1 SNHLY and CDR2 FYNNEI. CDR3 size: 13 residues. Trimming removed 6 bases from V and 1 base from J; junction bases left unmatched: 2. CDR3 residues: CASRGDRNTEAFF. The CDR3 DNA reads as TGTGCCAGCAGAGGGGACAGGAACACTGAAGCTTTCTTT.

V and J are TRBV19 and TRBJ1-2; D is possibly TRBD1 (5 bases). V gave up 3 bases and J gave up 0 bases, with 11 bases separating them. The CDR3 runs to 15 residues. The germline V gene encodes CDR1 LNHDA and CDR2 SQIVND (reference sequence). CDR3 sequence reads: CASSIGGQTNYGYTF. DNA of the CDR3: TGTGCCAGTAGTATCGGCGGACAAACTAACTATGGCTACACCTTC.

This clone was seen only once. The gene calls are TRBV7-9 and TRBJ2-7; the match to TRBD1 covers 9 bases. The V gene's germline CDR1 is SEHNR and CDR2 FQNEAQ (reference sequence). The CDR3 is 14 amino acids. Unmatched junction bases numbered 6, after V lost 5 bases and J lost 4 bases. CDR3 loop: CASSHGTGKYEQYV. The CDR3 bases are TGTGCCAGCAGCCATGGGACAGGGAAGTACGAGCAGTACGTC.

V and J are TRBV29-1 and TRBJ2-3; 7 positions match TRBD2. The CDR3 length is 11 residues. CDR1 SQVTM and CDR2 ANQGSEA come from the germline V gene. V dropped 3 bases and J dropped 7; count of bases not matched to a gene: 1. CDR3 nucleotides: TGCAGCGTTGAGAGCGGGAATACGCAGTATTTT. The encoded protein is CSVESGNTQYF.

The gene calls are TRBV19 and TRBJ2-5, with D possibly matching TRBD2 (5 bases). V lost 8 bases and J 2 bases, leaving 12 bases between the germline ends. The CDR3 is 13 residues long. In germline, CDR1 is LNHDA, CDR2 SQIVND (reference sequence). The CDR3 spells CASSDTRQETQYF. CDR3 nucleotides: TGTGCCAGTTCCGATACTAGGCAAGAGACCCAGTACTTC.

Concerning this clone: Within the sample, other DNA sequences also encode this same CDR3. The V call is TRBV6-4, the J call TRBJ2-2, with D perhaps matching TRBD1 (5 bases). The ends were cut back, 5 bases at V and 6 bases at J, with 16 bases in the middle. The CDR3 is made up of 15 amino acids. Germline lookup yields CDR1 MRHNA and CDR2 SNTAGT. The CDR3 here is CASSPGRAGSGELFF. In nucleotides, the CDR3 is TGTGCCAGCAGTCCAGGGCGCGCAGGATCCGGGGAGCTGTTTTTT.

The V gene is TRBV7-9, the J gene TRBJ2-2, with unresolved D. V was shortened by 5 bases and J by 6 bases, with 19 bases between the two germline ends. Germline V gene lookup returns CDR1 SEHNR and CDR2 FQNEAQ (reference sequence). CDR3 length: 16 amino acids. The CDR3 coding sequence is TGTGCCAGCAGCGGCGTGACGCCGACCCGGGCCGGGGAGCTGTTTTTT. Translated: CASSGVTPTRAGELFF.

This clone was counted only a few times. The chain carries TRBV7-2 and TRBJ2-1; D is unresolved. The V end lost 1 base, the J end lost 5 bases, and 6 bases lay between the germline ends. The CDR3 totals 13 residues. Per germline, CDR1 SGHTA and CDR2 FQGNSA. The CDR3 DNA reads as TGTGCCAGCAGCTTAGAACTAAACAATGAGCAGTTCTTC. Its protein is CASSLELNNEQFF.

CDR3 in amino acids: CASKPQGVGTEAFF. CDR3 nucleotides: TGTGCCAGCAAACCACAGGGCGTAGGGACTGAAGCTTTCTTT. This chain connects TRBV2 to TRBJ1-1; tentatively, D is TRBD1 (6 bases). Trimming left V 7 bases short and J 5 bases short, with 17 bases between. The V gene's germline CDR1 is SNHLY and CDR2 FYNNEI. The CDR3 loop spans 14 amino acids.

CDR3 bases: TGCGCCAGCAGCTTGTTCGTCCGGGACAGGGGGGCAGATACGCAGTATTTT. Protein product: CASSLFVRDRGADTQYF. The V gene is TRBV5-1, the J gene TRBJ2-3, with 11 bases fitting TRBD1. The CDR3 consists of 17 residues. From germline, CDR1 is SGHRS and CDR2 YFSETQ. The V gene end was trimmed by 1 base and the J gene end by 4 bases; junction bases not matched to a gene: 8.

This clone was seen only once. This rearrangement joins TRBV6-5 to TRBJ1-2; perhaps TRBD1 as D (5 bases). The CDR3 is 13 amino acids. Looked up from germline, CDR1 is MNHEY and CDR2 is SVGAGI. The ends were cut back, 6 bases at V and 5 bases at J, with 13 bases in the middle. The CDR3 is CASSGHSAYGYTF. The CDR3 DNA follows: TGTGCCAGCAGCGGACACTCGGCATATGGCTACACCTTC.

In this sample, this clone turned up a few times. Other DNA sequences in the sample encode the same CDR3. The gene calls are TRBV6-6 and TRBJ2-1; D is unresolved. The CDR3 runs 15 residues. V lost 0 bases, J lost 1 base, and 7 bases lay in between. Germline CDR1 is MNHNY and CDR2 is SVGAGI (reference sequence). The CDR3 DNA reads TGTGCCAGCAGTTACTCAGCAGGTTCCTACAATGAGCAGTTCTTC. Its protein product is CASSYSAGSYNEQFF.

V is TRBV12-3 or TRBV12-4 and J is TRBJ2-7, with D possibly TRBD1 on 5 matching bases. CDR3 length equals 12 residues. Trimming took 8 bases from V and 7 from J, leaving 15 bases between them. The CDR3 sequence is CASGMTVGEQYV. The CDR3 DNA sequence: TGTGCCAGCGGAATGACAGTAGGGGAGCAGTACGTC.

This clone was observed a single time. This chain links TRBV4-1 with TRBJ1-4; D is ambiguous. The CDR3 sequence is 13 residues long. Trimming cost V 9 bases and J 1 base, with 9 bases left between them. Germline CDR1 MGHRA, CDR2 YSYEKL. The CDR3 DNA is TGCGCCAGTTCTCCGGGAACTAATGAAAAACTGTTTTTT. This encodes CASSPGTNEKLFF.

The chain combines TRBV6-6 with TRBJ2-3; 7 bases line up with TRBD2. The CDR3 contains 13 residues. V lost 7 bases, J lost 8 bases, and 9 bases stayed unmatched. CDR1 is MNHNY and CDR2 is SVGAGI in the germline V gene (reference sequence). CDR3 bases: TGTGCCAGCACTCCTACCGGGGGGTTTACGCAGTATTTT. Translated: CASTPTGGFTQYF.

This chain links TRBV6-6 with TRBJ2-7, with 10 bases aligning to TRBD1. Germline loops: CDR1 MNHNY, CDR2 SVGAGI (reference sequence). CDR3 length equals 15 residues. Germline trimming cut 8 bases from V and 7 bases from J; bases unmatched to any gene: 14. CDR3 coding DNA: TGTGCCAGCCAACCGAACCGGGACAGGGGTTGGGAGCAGTACTTC. Protein sequence: CASQPNRDRGWEQYF.

This clone was counted between two and nine times. The chain uses TRBV15 and TRBJ1-1, with 9 bases lining up with TRBD1. This CDR3 spans 16 amino acids. Germline values: CDR1 LNHNV, CDR2 YYDKDF (reference sequence). V lost 3 bases and J lost 1; bases outside the gene matches: 6. CDR3 sequence (DNA): TGTGCCACCAGCAGGGCAGGGACAGGGAAGAACACTGAAGCTTTCTTT. It encodes CATSRAGTGKNTEAFF. Filled out from reference TRBV15 and TRBJ1-1, the complete variable domain reads DAMVIQNPRYQVTQFGKPVTLSCSQTLNHNVMYWYQQKSSQAPKLLFHYYDKDFNNEADTPDNFQSRRPNTSFCFLDIRSPGLGDTAMYLCATSRAGTGKNTEAFFGQGTRLTVV.

The gene calls are TRBV12-3 or TRBV12-4 and TRBJ1-5, with TRBD1 as a possible D gene (5 bases). There are 13 residues in the CDR3. V was clipped by 6 bases and J by 6 bases, with 12 bases between them. The CDR3 region is CASSRDFGQPQHF. The CDR3 DNA reads TGTGCCAGCAGCCGGGACTTCGGTCAGCCCCAGCATTTT.

The chain uses TRBV7-8 and TRBJ2-1; 9 bases agree with TRBD2. The germline V gene has CDR1 SGHVS and CDR2 FQNEAQ. V shed 5 bases, J shed 0 bases, and the junction held 14 bases outside the gene matches. CDR3 length: 19 residues. The CDR3 is CASSPSSRRGGLSYNEQFF. As DNA, the CDR3 is TGTGCCAGCAGCCCATCGAGCAGGCGGGGGGGCCTCTCCTACAATGAGCAGTTCTTC.

This clone was detected only once. This chain uses TRBV3-1 (or the pseudogene TRBV3-2) with TRBJ2-6; 7 bases align to TRBD1. In germline, CDR1 is LGHDT, CDR2 YNNKEL (reference sequence). With V trimmed by 5 bases and J by 0 bases, 1 base remained unmatched. The CDR3 totals 15 residues. Here the CDR3 DNA reads TGTGCCAGCAGCAACAGGGGCTCTGGGGCCAACGTCCTGACTTTC. It translates to CASSNRGSGANVLTF.

This chain connects TRBV12-3 or TRBV12-4 to TRBJ1-5; D is possibly TRBD1 (5 bases). The CDR3 is 13 amino acids. Trimming cost V 3 bases and J 6 bases, with 9 bases left between them. The CDR3 here is CASSFTGGQPQHF. The CDR3 nucleotides read TGTGCCAGCAGTTTCACAGGTGGTCAGCCCCAGCATTTT.

This chain connects TRBV24-1 to TRBJ2-1; TRBD2 aligns across 9 bases. The length of the CDR3 is 16 residues. With 5 bases clipped from V and 3 bases from J, the junction kept 7 bases outside the gene matches. The germline V gene encodes CDR1 KGHDR and CDR2 SFDVKD. The CDR3 sequence: CATSASGVSSYNEQFF. CDR3 DNA: TGTGCCACCAGTGCTAGCGGGGTCTCGAGCTACAATGAGCAGTTCTTC.